This TCR beta chain stems from a study of blood T cell repertoires in COVID-19. Data came from immunoSEQ multiplex PCR; TCRdb stores just in-frame clones and leaves some out. The sample holds around 160,000 clones, over 80% seen once. V was trimmed by 8 bases and J by 4 bases, leaving 20 bases between them. The CDR3 sequence is 17 residues long. The germline CDR1 and CDR2 sequences are KGHDR and SFDVKD. Sequenced sample: PBMCs or T cells enriched from blood (not recorded which). This receptor was obtained from a woman between 55 and 75 years old who had recovered from COVID-19. This chain links TRBV24-1 with TRBJ1-6; possible D gene TRBD1, 5 bases. The chain's CDR3 is CATTRQGVLGYNSPLHF. CDR3 nucleotide sequence: TGTGCCACCACGAGGCAAGGGGTATTAGGGTATAATTCACCCCTCCACTTT.